This T cell receptor (beta chain) was obtained from a study of control samples from healthy donors and cancer patients. The junction had 15 bases not matched to a gene; V was cut back by 8 bases and J by 4 bases. CDR3 length: 17 residues. In germline, CDR1 is SGHAT, CDR2 FQNNGV. Profiling relied on immunoSEQ multiplex PCR, and the TCRdb table lists in-frame clones only, not all of them. Of 100,000 to 150,000 clones in the sample, about 90% were seen once. The sample taken for sequencing was PBMCs. This sequence originates from a man aged 50 to 59 with head and neck cancer. The chain is built from TRBV11-2 and TRBJ2-1; 9 nucleotides agree with TRBD1. The CDR3 spells CASRIAGTGTRYNEQFF. CDR3 bases: TGTGCCAGCCGCATCGCAGGGACAGGGACTCGGTACAATGAGCAGTTCTTC.